This T cell receptor beta chain was profiled in a study of cytomegalovirus exposure and HLA in healthy donors. In the PCR, 60 Vbeta and 13 Jbeta primers were used. This table comes from immunoSEQ multiplex PCR, and its TCRdb copy is limited to in-frame clones, with some not included. In the table there are roughly 190,000 clones, roughly 80% of which are singletons. The ends lost 7 bases at V and 9 bases at J; junction bases unmatched: 15. In germline, CDR1 is MDHEN, CDR2 SYDVKM. The CDR3 covers 16 residues. This clone has a single count. The V and J genes are TRBV28 and TRBJ2-1; 10 bases map to TRBD2. This TCR came from a female donor in good health and CMV-seronegative. The sequenced material came from PBMCs. The CDR3 DNA reads as TGTGCCAGCAATTCTGCGGGACTAGCGAGTCAACTTGAGCAGTTCTTC. It codes for CASNSAGLASQLEQFF.